Presented here are 22 T cell receptor beta chains from one specimen sequenced in a study of blood T cell repertoires in COVID-19. Generated by immunoSEQ multiplex PCR, the TCRdb table keeps only in-frame clones and is missing some. The table has fewer than 200,000 clones, approximately 80% seen once. The sample comprised peripheral blood. The receptors originated from a woman in her 50s with active or convalescent COVID-19.

The CDR3 DNA reads TGTGCCAGCAGCTTAGCGGCGGGAAACAGCGGCTACACCTTC. Protein sequence: CASSLAAGNSGYTF. V is TRBV7-2 and J is TRBJ1-2; D is undetermined. Trimming stripped 0 bases from V and 8 bases from J, with 13 bases between. Germline assignment: CDR1 SGHTA and CDR2 FQGNSA. The CDR3 extends over 14 amino acids.

This rearrangement joins TRBV7-2 to TRBJ2-6; the D gene is possibly TRBD1 (5 bases). The CDR3 loop spans 15 amino acids. The ends were cut back, 5 bases at V and 0 bases at J, with 8 bases in the middle. Germline-derived CDR1 and CDR2 are SGHTA and FQGNSA. The CDR3 region is CASSRDSSGANVLTF. The CDR3 DNA reads as TGTGCCAGCAGCCGCGACAGCTCTGGGGCCAACGTCCTGACTTTC.

The chain employs TRBV24-1 and TRBJ2-3; tentatively, D is TRBD2 (5 bases). Trimming took 6 bases from V and 1 from J, leaving 10 bases between them. CDR3 length: 14 amino acids. The V gene's germline CDR1 is KGHDR and CDR2 SFDVKD. CDR3 in DNA: TGTGCCACCAGTCGGAGGATAGGCACAGATACGCAGTATTTT. Protein sequence: CATSRRIGTDTQYF.

J is TRBJ2-1 and V is TRBV30; 8 bases map to TRBD1. The V gene's germline CDR1 is GTSNPN and CDR2 SVGIG (reference sequence). The CDR3 extends over 15 amino acids. V dropped 2 bases and J dropped 5; count of bases not matched to a gene: 8. CDR3 nucleotide sequence: TGTGCCTGGAGTTTCCTCAGGGGGCGGAACAATGAGCAGTTCTTC. The encoded protein is CAWSFLRGRNNEQFF.

V is TRBV6-6 and J is TRBJ2-1; 12 positions agree with TRBD2. V shed 5 bases and J 0 bases; nucleotides not matched to a gene: 8. Germline CDR1 MNHNY, CDR2 SVGAGI (reference sequence). The CDR3 sequence is 18 residues long. CDR3: CASSRGTSGSYSYNEQFF. CDR3 in DNA: TGTGCCAGCAGTCGAGGGACTAGCGGGTCATACTCCTACAATGAGCAGTTCTTC.

The V call is TRBV5-1, the J call TRBJ1-6; 11 nucleotides align to TRBD1. The CDR3 sequence is 19 residues long. Germline values: CDR1 SGHRS, CDR2 YFSETQ. V lost 5 bases to trimming and J lost 7 bases; unmatched junction nucleotides: 17. The CDR3 sequence: CASSKPGTGGALGNSPLHF. CDR3 sequence (DNA): TGCGCCAGCAGTAAGCCCGGGACAGGGGGTGCCCTCGGGAATTCACCCCTCCACTTT.

J is TRBJ1-2 and V is TRBV12-3 or TRBV12-4; D gene unclear. V was pared by 6 bases and J by 8 bases, with 16 bases between. CDR3 length: 13 residues. The CDR3 DNA follows: TGTGCCAGCAGGAGTCCAGGCACCTTCGGCTACACCTTC. It codes for CASRSPGTFGYTF.

V usage is TRBV7-2 and J usage is TRBJ2-5, with TRBD2 matching 12 bases. The V gene end was trimmed by 0 bases and the J gene end by 2 bases; junction bases not matched to a gene: 1. Germline assignment: CDR1 SGHTA and CDR2 FQGNSA. The CDR3 totals 16 residues. CDR3 loop: CASSLALAGGQETQYF. As DNA, the CDR3 is TGTGCCAGCAGCTTAGCTCTAGCGGGGGGGCAAGAGACCCAGTACTTC.

The V gene is TRBV19, the J gene TRBJ2-1, with 7 bases lining up with TRBD2. V shed 4 bases and J 3 bases; nucleotides not matched to a gene: 12. In germline, CDR1 is LNHDA, CDR2 SQIVND (reference sequence). CDR3 length equals 17 residues. The CDR3 region is CASSTTSGTPFYNEQFF. The DNA for the CDR3 is TGTGCCAGTAGTACGACCAGCGGGACGCCGTTCTACAATGAGCAGTTCTTC.

In its sample, this clone was seen once. The chain recombines TRBV5-6 with TRBJ1-2; D may be TRBD1 (6 bases). The V gene's germline CDR1 is SGHDT and CDR2 YYEEEE. Between the trimmed V and J ends, which lost 9 bases and 4 bases, there was a span of 16 bases. The CDR3 contains 13 residues. CDR3 protein: CATRVGGTYGYTF. For the CDR3, the DNA is TGTGCCACCAGGGTAGGGGGAACCTATGGCTACACCTTC.

The rearrangement uses TRBV30 and TRBJ1-5, with D maybe TRBD1 (5 bases). V lost 3 bases and J lost 3, with 12 bases in between. CDR1 GTSNPN and CDR2 SVGIG come from the germline V gene (reference sequence). This CDR3 contains 14 residues. This CDR3 is CAWSRDSYNQPQHF. The CDR3 coding sequence is TGTGCCTGGAGCAGGGACTCTTACAATCAGCCCCAGCATTTT. The full variable domain, completed using reference TRBV30 and TRBJ1-5, is SQTIHQWPATLVQPVGSPLSLECTVEGTSNPNLYWYRQAAGRGLQLLFYSVGIGQISSEVPQNLSASRPQDRQFILSSKKLLLSDSGFYLCAWSRDSYNQPQHFGDGTRLSIL.

This sequence joins TRBV9 and TRBJ2-1; 10 bases match TRBD2. Germline values: CDR1 SGDLS, CDR2 YYNGEE. The V gene end was trimmed by 3 bases and the J gene end by 0 bases; junction bases not matched to a gene: 9. The CDR3 is 18 amino acids. The CDR3 loop is CASSEEQTSGYSYNEQFF. CDR3 in DNA: TGTGCCAGCAGCGAAGAACAGACTAGCGGGTACTCCTACAATGAGCAGTTCTTC.

The chain employs TRBV2 and TRBJ1-5; no clear D. V was shortened by 2 bases and J by 4 bases, with 9 bases between the two germline ends. This CDR3 spans 14 amino acids. The germline CDR1 and CDR2 sequences are SNHLY and FYNNEI. CDR3 DNA: TGTGCCAGCAGTGAAAACAGTAAGAATCAGCCCCAGCATTTT. Amino acid sequence: CASSENSKNQPQHF.

The chain's CDR3 is CASSAVPQGAAEAFF. The DNA of the CDR3 is TGTGCCAGTAGTGCAGTACCACAGGGGGCGGCTGAAGCTTTCTTT. This sequence joins TRBV19 and TRBJ1-1; 9 nucleotides align to TRBD1. From germline, CDR1 is LNHDA and CDR2 SQIVND (reference sequence). The CDR3 covers 15 residues. The J segment lost 6 bases and the V segment lost 5 bases, leaving 10 bases of the junction unmatched.

This clone occurred once. V gene TRBV5-4 combines with J gene TRBJ2-5; 9 bases map to TRBD2. Germline V lookup: CDR1 SGHNT, CDR2 YYREEE (reference sequence). The CDR3 totals 15 residues. The junction had 4 bases not matched to a gene; V was cut back by 3 bases and J by 1 base. This CDR3 reads CASSSAGGTQETQYF. In nucleotides, the CDR3 is TGTGCCAGCAGCTCGGCGGGAGGGACCCAAGAGACCCAGTACTTC.

This chain connects TRBV30 to TRBJ2-2; 8 bases are a match to TRBD2. Germline V gives CDR1 GTSNPN, CDR2 SVGIG (reference sequence). Trimming took 1 base from V and 4 from J; bases not matched to a gene: 5. This CDR3 spans 15 amino acids. The CDR3, as DNA: TGTGCCTGGAGTGGTGGCGGGAGGCCCACCGGGGAGCTGTTTTTT. It translates to CAWSGGGRPTGELFF.

The rearrangement joins TRBV5-6 to TRBJ1-2; TRBD1 agrees at 9 bases. After removal of 0 bases from V and 2 bases from J, the junction contained 5 bases not matched to a gene. The CDR3 spans 16 residues. Per the germline V gene, CDR1 is SGHDT and CDR2 is YYEEEE. DNA for the CDR3: TGTGCCAGCAGCTTGGGTACCGGACAGGGGAACTATGGCTACACCTTC. Its protein product is CASSLGTGQGNYGYTF.

The chain recombines TRBV7-2 with TRBJ1-5; weak D call: TRBD1 (5 bases). CDR1 and CDR2 from the germline V gene are SGHTA and FQGNSA. The V end lost 1 base, the J end lost 7 bases, and 11 bases lay between the germline ends. The CDR3 has 14 amino acids. The CDR3 loop is CASSLGGGYQPQHF. The CDR3 region has the DNA TGTGCCAGCAGCTTAGGGGGCGGATACCAGCCCCAGCATTTT.

The chain links TRBV11-3 to TRBJ2-3; TRBD2 aligns across 11 bases. CDR3 length: 18 amino acids. Germline V gene sequence: CDR1 SGHNT, CDR2 YENEEA. J gave up 0 bases and V 1 base, and 6 bases lay outside the gene matches. The CDR3 here is CASSLGLAGTTSTDTQYF. The DNA for the CDR3 is TGTGCCAGCAGCTTAGGACTAGCGGGGACAACTAGCACAGATACGCAGTATTTT.

This chain joins TRBV30 and TRBJ2-7; 7 nucleotides match TRBD2. J lost 6 bases, V lost 4 bases, and 9 bases had no gene match. Germline CDR1 reads GTSNPN; CDR2 reads SVGIG (reference sequence). The CDR3 is made up of 13 amino acids. For the CDR3, the DNA is TGTGCCTGGACCCTCGCGGGGGAGGGCGAGCAGTACTTC. This sequence encodes CAWTLAGEGEQYF.

The chain links TRBV7-2 to TRBJ1-3, with 11 bases lining up with TRBD1. Germline CDR1 and CDR2: SGHTA and FQGNSA. Trimming took 5 bases from V and 0 from J; bases not matched to a gene: 9. The CDR3 consists of 18 residues. CDR3 residues: CASSRRGTGGSSGNTIYF. CDR3 DNA sequence: TGTGCCAGCAGCCGCCGGGGGACAGGGGGTTCCTCTGGAAACACCATATATTTT. The full variable domain, completed using reference TRBV7-2 and TRBJ1-3, is GAGVSQSPSNKVTEKGKDVELRCDPISGHTALYWYRQSLGQGLEFLIYFQGNSAPDKSGLPSDRFSAERTGGSVSTLTIQRTQQEDSAVYLCASSRRGTGGSSGNTIYFGEGSWLTVV.

This clone was seen more than once but under ten times. The CDR3 DNA reads TGTGCCAGTAGTAACAGGGGTAGGTGGGACACTGAAGCTTTCTTT. This encodes CASSNRGRWDTEAFF. The V and J genes are TRBV19 and TRBJ1-1, with 7 bases that match TRBD1. Germline lookup yields CDR1 LNHDA and CDR2 SQIVND (reference sequence). This CDR3 is 15 amino acids long. V lost 4 bases and J lost 3; bases outside the gene matches: 8.